A single sample is the source of the 21 T cell receptor beta chains below, sequenced in a study of cytomegalovirus exposure and HLA in healthy donors. 13 Jbeta primers and 60 Vbeta primers were used for the PCR. Clones were read by immunoSEQ multiplex PCR, and TCRdb kept only the in-frame ones, dropping some. The sample carries 150,000 or so clones, around 77% recorded once. The specimen was PBMCs. These receptors all stem from a woman between 45 and 60 years old in good health and CMV-seropositive.

The chain joins TRBV7-9 to TRBJ1-1; 8 nucleotides line up with TRBD1. The V gene end was trimmed by 5 bases and the J gene end by 2 bases; junction bases not matched to a gene: 19. This CDR3 has 19 residues. CDR1 is SEHNR, CDR2 FQNEAQ, per germline (reference sequence). The CDR3 coding sequence is TGTGCCAGCAGCACCTCTATTAGGGGGACAGGTACTTTTAACACTGAAGCTTTCTTT. Amino acid sequence: CASSTSIRGTGTFNTEAFF.

The chain employs TRBV21-1 and TRBJ2-2; the table's D call, TRBD1, has no DNA check behind it. TRBV21-1 is a recognized pseudogene. The CDR3 has 15 residues. The chain's CDR3 is CASGGRGHTTGELFF. In DNA form, the CDR3 reads TGTGCCAGCGGCGGTAGGGGACACACCACCGGGGAGCTGTTTTTT.

The gene calls are TRBV7-8 and TRBJ2-4; a weak D match, TRBD1 (6 bases). Germline assignment: CDR1 SGHVS and CDR2 FQNEAQ. The CDR3 spans 15 residues. V was clipped by 1 base and J by 8 bases, with 15 bases between them. The CDR3 protein is CASSLGRSAGDIQYF. DNA for the CDR3: TGTGCCAGCAGCTTAGGTCGGTCGGCAGGGGACATTCAGTACTTC. Variable domain in full (rest from reference TRBV7-8 and TRBJ2-4): GAGVSQSPRYKVAKRGQDVALRCDPISGHVSLFWYQQALGQGPEFLTYFQNEAQLDKSGLPSDRFFAERPEGSVSTLKIQRTQQEDSAVYLCASSLGRSAGDIQYFGAGTRLSVL.

The rearrangement links TRBV7-6 to TRBJ1-1; D gene uncertain. Germline V gene sequence: CDR1 SGHVS, CDR2 FNYEAQ. The CDR3 has 13 amino acids. V dropped 7 bases and J dropped 1 base, with 10 bases sitting between them. CDR3 in amino acids: CASKGGRNTEAFF. CDR3 sequence (DNA): TGTGCCAGCAAGGGAGGGAGGAACACTGAAGCTTTCTTT.

The rearrangement joins TRBV9 to TRBJ1-2; 8 positions match TRBD1. Trimming took 4 bases from V and 8 from J; bases not matched to a gene: 13. The CDR3 runs to 15 residues. Germline loops: CDR1 SGDLS, CDR2 YYNGEE. The CDR3 sequence is CASSTRQGLISGYTF. The CDR3 DNA reads as TGTGCCAGCAGCACACGACAGGGGCTAATCTCAGGCTACACCTTC.

This clone was seen more than once but under ten times. V usage is TRBV9 and J usage is TRBJ1-3; D may be TRBD1 (6 bases). CDR1 SGDLS and CDR2 YYNGEE come from the germline V gene. This CDR3 contains 16 residues. V was shortened by 3 bases and J by 0 bases, with 13 bases between the two germline ends. The CDR3 is CASSAQGPTSGNTIYF. The CDR3 DNA is TGTGCCAGCAGCGCACAGGGCCCAACCTCTGGAAACACCATATATTTT.

The chain employs TRBV18 and TRBJ2-2; a possible D gene is TRBD1 (6 bases). Between the trimmed V and J ends, which lost 5 bases and 7 bases, there was a span of 17 bases. Per germline, CDR1 KGHSH and CDR2 LQKENI. The CDR3 loop spans 15 amino acids. The CDR3 loop reads CASSTRDKANGELFF. The CDR3 DNA reads as TGTGCCAGCTCAACCCGGGACAAGGCCAACGGGGAGCTGTTTTTT.

Remarks on this clone: Additional DNA sequences in this sample encode the identical CDR3. V and J are TRBV5-4 and TRBJ1-2; the match to TRBD1 covers 9 bases. Germline CDR1 SGHNT, CDR2 YYREEE (reference sequence). The CDR3 consists of 15 residues. V shed 0 bases and J 7 bases; nucleotides not matched to a gene: 7. In nucleotides, the CDR3 is TGTGCCAGCAGCTTGGCCAAAACAGGGGGCGGTGGCTACACCTTC. Protein product: CASSLAKTGGGGYTF.

The chain recombines TRBV5-6 with TRBJ2-1; tentatively, D is TRBD1 (6 bases). The germline V gene encodes CDR1 SGHDT and CDR2 YYEEEE. CDR3 length: 16 residues. Trimming removed 0 bases from V and 0 bases from J, with 10 bases in between. CDR3 sequence reads: CASSLGGRGSYNEQFF. The CDR3 DNA reads as TGTGCCAGCAGCTTGGGGGGGCGCGGCTCCTACAATGAGCAGTTCTTC.

The sample holds one count of this clone. The chain uses TRBV28 and TRBJ1-1; the D is unclear. The ends were cut back, 7 bases at V and 0 bases at J, with 12 bases in the middle. This CDR3 is built from 14 residues. CDR1 MDHEN and CDR2 SYDVKM come from the germline V gene. The CDR3, as DNA: TGTGCCAGCACCCTGAGGGCCATGAACACTGAAGCTTTCTTT. It yields the protein CASTLRAMNTEAFF.

The J gene is TRBJ1-2, the V gene TRBV6-5, with 9 bases aligning to TRBD1. The ends lost 7 bases at V and 8 bases at J; junction bases unmatched: 14. Germline CDR1 and CDR2: MNHEY and SVGAGI. The CDR3 is 15 amino acids. The chain's CDR3 is CASTFGQGKGSGYTF. DNA of the CDR3: TGTGCCAGCACCTTCGGACAGGGGAAGGGTAGCGGCTACACCTTC.

V and J are TRBV4-3 and TRBJ2-5; D unclear. The DNA end lines up better with TRBJ2-7; the J call may be wrong. The CDR3 length is 17 residues. Per the germline V gene, CDR1 is LGHNA and CDR2 is YSLEER. This CDR3 reads CASSQVFSTTETYEQYF. In nucleotides, the CDR3 is TGCGCCAGCAGCCAAGTTTTCTCAACCACAGAGACCTACGAGCAGTACTTC.

The V gene is TRBV6-5, the J gene TRBJ1-1; no firm D call. This CDR3 has 14 residues. From germline, CDR1 is MNHEY and CDR2 SVGAGI. V was clipped by 0 bases and J by 2 bases, with 7 bases between them. This chain's CDR3 is CASSYSGSNTEAFF. DNA for the CDR3: TGTGCCAGCAGTTACTCGGGCTCAAACACTGAAGCTTTCTTT.

The sample holds one count of this clone. CDR3 protein: CASSSLSQGGSYEQYF. DNA of the CDR3: TGTGCCAGCAGCTCCCTCTCTCAGGGCGGATCCTACGAGCAGTACTTC. The chain has TRBV11-2 and TRBJ2-7, with D perhaps matching TRBD1 (5 bases). The CDR3 loop spans 16 amino acids. Germline CDR1 reads SGHAT; CDR2 reads FQNNGV. Deletions cut 4 bases from V and 1 base from J, with 17 bases between. The full variable domain, with the rest looked up from reference TRBV11-2 and TRBJ2-7, is EAGVAQSPRYKIIEKRQSVAFWCNPISGHATLYWYQQILGQGPKLLIQFQNNGVVDDSQLPKDRFSAERLKGVDSTLKIQPAKLEDSAVYLCASSSLSQGGSYEQYFGPGTRLTVT.

The chain uses TRBV7-2 and TRBJ2-1; the match to TRBD2 covers 16 bases. The CDR3 length is 19 residues. In germline, CDR1 is SGHTA, CDR2 FQGNSA. J gave up 2 bases and V 4 bases, and 8 bases lay outside the gene matches. DNA of the CDR3: TGTGCCAGCAGCTCGGGACTAGCGGGGGGGCGTAGGACCTACAATGAGCAGTTCTTC. It codes for CASSSGLAGGRRTYNEQFF.

The chain is built from TRBV28 and TRBJ2-7; D call uncertain. From germline, CDR1 is MDHEN and CDR2 SYDVKM. V was shortened by 1 base and J by 3 bases, with 4 bases between the two germline ends. The CDR3 runs to 12 residues. For the CDR3, the DNA is TGTGCCAGCAGTTTATTCCTCTACGAGCAGTACTTC. Its translation is CASSLFLYEQYF.

This clone came up a few times. This chain links TRBV7-3 with TRBJ2-7; possibly TRBD1 for D (5 bases). CDR3 length equals 17 residues. V lost 5 bases to trimming and J lost 4 bases, with 24 bases between them. From germline, CDR1 is SGHTA and CDR2 FQGTGA. The CDR3 bases are TGTGCCAGCAGCCCGCAGGGTACTGGGGCGTTACGGTACGAGCAGTACTTC. Translating gives CASSPQGTGALRYEQYF.

This chain connects TRBV5-1 to TRBJ2-7, with 7 bases matching TRBD1. This CDR3 has 15 residues. Germline lookup yields CDR1 SGHRS and CDR2 YFSETQ. The junction had 5 bases not matched to a gene; V was cut back by 2 bases and J by 0 bases. The CDR3 region is CASSFGTESSYEQYF. In DNA form, the CDR3 reads TGCGCCAGCAGCTTTGGGACAGAGAGCTCCTACGAGCAGTACTTC.

The chain joins TRBV27 to TRBJ1-2; a possible D gene is TRBD1 (5 bases). The CDR3 is made up of 15 amino acids. Trimming removed 2 bases from V and 7 bases from J, with 17 bases in between. Germline assignment: CDR1 MNHEY and CDR2 SMNVEV (reference sequence). The CDR3 DNA reads TGTGCCAGCAGTTTAAAACCCCTGACAGTCTTTGGCTACACCTTC. Translating it yields CASSLKPLTVFGYTF.

The chain combines TRBV2 with TRBJ2-5, with a tentative D call TRBD2 (5 bases). Trimming left V 7 bases short and J 5 bases short, with 14 bases between. The CDR3 is 13 amino acids. Germline V CDR1 and CDR2: SNHLY, FYNNEI. The DNA of the CDR3 is TGTGCCAGCACCTTGGACTTCTCGGAGACCCAGTACTTC. Amino acids: CASTLDFSETQYF.

The chain joins TRBV5-1 to TRBJ2-3; 16 nucleotides agree with TRBD2. Germline-derived CDR1 and CDR2 are SGHRS and YFSETQ. The trim removed 4 bases at V and 3 bases at J, leaving 5 bases unmatched. The CDR3 has 17 amino acids. The CDR3 sequence is CASSPLGLAGGTDTQYF. The CDR3 coding sequence is TGCGCCAGCAGCCCTCTGGGACTAGCGGGGGGGACAGATACGCAGTATTTT.